This T cell receptor beta chain is drawn from a study of T-cell reconstitution after alpha-beta-depleted transplantation in children. TCRbeta library construction was performed incorporating unique molecular identifiers. TCRdb processed the PCR reads anew with MiXCR; each CDR3 protein has one entry. This sample has nearly 400,000 distinct CDR3 sequences, with roughly 20% found just once. The CDR3 contains 13 residues. V dropped 7 bases and J dropped 6; count of bases not matched to a gene: 12. The germline CDR1 and CDR2 sequences are SQVTM and ANQGSEA. In its sample, this clonotype was seen a few times.

Sequencing used PBMCs from the stem cell graft donor, obtained from the stem cell graft. This receptor was obtained from a human donor who donated a stem cell graft to a child with acute myeloid leukemia. The rearrangement joins TRBV29-1 to TRBJ2-7; 7 bases are a match to TRBD2. CDR3 coding DNA: TGCAGCGCTACGACTAGCTGGGTTGGCGAGCAGTACTTC. It translates to CSATTSWVGEQYF.